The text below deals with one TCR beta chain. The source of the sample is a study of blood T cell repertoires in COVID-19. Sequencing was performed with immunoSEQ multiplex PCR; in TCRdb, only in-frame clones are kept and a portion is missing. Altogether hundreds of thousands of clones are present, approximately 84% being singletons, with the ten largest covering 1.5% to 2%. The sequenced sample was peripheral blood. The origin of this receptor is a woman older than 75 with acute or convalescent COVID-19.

The CDR3 DNA reads TGTGCCAGCAGCTTAGTGGACAGGGATGTTTCACCCCTCCACTTT. Translated: CASSLVDRDVSPLHF. The rearrangement joins TRBV7-2 to TRBJ1-6; 8 nucleotides line up with TRBD1. V lost 1 base to trimming and J lost 9 bases; unmatched junction nucleotides: 5. Germline V gene data show CDR1 as SGHTA and CDR2 as FQGNSA. The CDR3 extends over 15 amino acids.